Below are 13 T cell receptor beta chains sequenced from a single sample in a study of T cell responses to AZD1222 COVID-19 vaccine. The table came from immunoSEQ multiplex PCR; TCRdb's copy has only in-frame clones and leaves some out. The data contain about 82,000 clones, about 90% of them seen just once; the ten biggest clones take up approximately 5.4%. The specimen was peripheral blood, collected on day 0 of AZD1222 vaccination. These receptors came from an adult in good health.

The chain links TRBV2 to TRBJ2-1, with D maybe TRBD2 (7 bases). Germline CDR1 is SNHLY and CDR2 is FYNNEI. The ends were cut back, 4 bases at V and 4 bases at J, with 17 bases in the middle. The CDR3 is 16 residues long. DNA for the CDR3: TGTGCCAGCAGTGGAGGGGGGGTGAATTATTACAATGAGCAGTTCTTC. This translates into CASSGGGVNYYNEQFF.

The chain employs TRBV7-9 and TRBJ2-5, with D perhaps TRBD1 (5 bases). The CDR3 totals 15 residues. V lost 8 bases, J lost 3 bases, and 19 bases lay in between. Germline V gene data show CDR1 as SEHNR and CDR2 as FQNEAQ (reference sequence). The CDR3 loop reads CASLPWGGFKETQYF. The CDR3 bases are TGTGCCAGCCTTCCCTGGGGCGGCTTCAAAGAGACCCAGTACTTC.

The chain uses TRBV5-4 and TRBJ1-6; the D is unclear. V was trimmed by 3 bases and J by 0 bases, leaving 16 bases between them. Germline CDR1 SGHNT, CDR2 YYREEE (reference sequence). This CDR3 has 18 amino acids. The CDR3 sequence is CASSSPGSPSSYNSPLHF. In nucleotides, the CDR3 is TGTGCCAGCAGCTCCCCCGGCTCACCCTCCTCCTATAATTCACCCCTCCACTTT.

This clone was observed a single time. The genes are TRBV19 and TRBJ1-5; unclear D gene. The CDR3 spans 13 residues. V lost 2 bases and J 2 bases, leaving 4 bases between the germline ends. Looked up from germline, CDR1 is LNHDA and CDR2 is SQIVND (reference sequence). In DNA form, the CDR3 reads TGTGCCAGTAGTATACCGGGCAATCAGCCCCAGCATTTT. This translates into CASSIPGNQPQHF.

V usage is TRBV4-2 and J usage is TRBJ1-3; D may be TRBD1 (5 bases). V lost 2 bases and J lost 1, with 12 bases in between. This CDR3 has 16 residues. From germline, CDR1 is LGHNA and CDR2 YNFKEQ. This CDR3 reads CASSQPQTASGNTIYF. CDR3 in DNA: TGTGCCAGCAGCCAACCTCAGACAGCGTCTGGAAACACCATATATTTT.

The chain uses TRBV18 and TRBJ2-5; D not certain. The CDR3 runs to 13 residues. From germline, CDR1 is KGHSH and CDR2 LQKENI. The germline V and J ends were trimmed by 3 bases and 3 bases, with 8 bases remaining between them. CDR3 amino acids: CASSPNRKETQYF. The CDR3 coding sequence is TGTGCCAGCTCACCGAACCGGAAAGAGACCCAGTACTTC.

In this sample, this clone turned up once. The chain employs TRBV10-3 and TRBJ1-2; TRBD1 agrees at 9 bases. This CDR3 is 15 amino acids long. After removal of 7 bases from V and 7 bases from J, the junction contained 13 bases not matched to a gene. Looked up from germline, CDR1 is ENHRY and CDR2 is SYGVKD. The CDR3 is CAITRWDRAGGGYTF. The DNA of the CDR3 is TGTGCCATCACCAGGTGGGACAGGGCGGGCGGTGGCTACACCTTC.

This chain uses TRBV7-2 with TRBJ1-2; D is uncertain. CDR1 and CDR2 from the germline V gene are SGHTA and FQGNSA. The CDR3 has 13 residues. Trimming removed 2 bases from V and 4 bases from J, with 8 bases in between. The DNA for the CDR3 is TGTGCCAGCAGCTTACCGGAGCTCTATGGCTACACCTTC. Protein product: CASSLPELYGYTF.

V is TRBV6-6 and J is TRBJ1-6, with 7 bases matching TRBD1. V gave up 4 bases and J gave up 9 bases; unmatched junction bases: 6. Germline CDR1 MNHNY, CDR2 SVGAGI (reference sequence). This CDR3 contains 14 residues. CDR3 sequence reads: CASSLQGLGSPLHF. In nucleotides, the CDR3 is TGTGCCAGCAGTTTACAGGGGTTGGGTTCACCCCTCCACTTT.

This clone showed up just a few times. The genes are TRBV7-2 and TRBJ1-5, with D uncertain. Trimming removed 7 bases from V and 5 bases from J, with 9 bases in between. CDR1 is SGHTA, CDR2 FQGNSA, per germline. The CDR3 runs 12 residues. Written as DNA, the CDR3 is TGTGCCAGCACCCTATACGATCAGCCCCAGCATTTT. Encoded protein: CASTLYDQPQHF.

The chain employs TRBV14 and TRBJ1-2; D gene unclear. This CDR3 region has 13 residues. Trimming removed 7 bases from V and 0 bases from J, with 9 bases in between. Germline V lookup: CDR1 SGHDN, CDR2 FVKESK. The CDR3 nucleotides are TGTGCCAGCAAAAGCACAGCTAACTATGGCTACACCTTC. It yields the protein CASKSTANYGYTF.

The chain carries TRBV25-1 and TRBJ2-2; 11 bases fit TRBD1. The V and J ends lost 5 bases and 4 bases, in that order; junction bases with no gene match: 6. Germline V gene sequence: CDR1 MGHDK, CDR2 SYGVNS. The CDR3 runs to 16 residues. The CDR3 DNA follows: TGTGCCAGCAGTCGAGGGACAGGGGGAGGCACCGGGGAGCTGTTTTTT. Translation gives CASSRGTGGGTGELFF.

CDR3 protein: CASSLSISNQPQHF. The CDR3 nucleotides are TGTGCCAGCAGCTTATCGATAAGCAATCAGCCCCAGCATTTT. The chain links TRBV7-2 to TRBJ1-5; D is unclear. Trimming removed 2 bases from V and 1 base from J, with 6 bases in between. This CDR3 is 14 amino acids long. The germline gives CDR1 SGHTA, CDR2 FQGNSA.